One T cell receptor (beta chain) is described in this entry. One end of the junction does not line up with germline, which may come from a read error. The sample originates from a study of blood T cell repertoires in COVID-19. Researchers sorted participants into cohorts using their self-reported clinical history. Germline CDR1 reads SNHLY; CDR2 reads FYNNEI. The CDR3 length is 12 residues. Profiled with immunoSEQ multiplex PCR; TCRdb holds only in-frame clones, not every one. The sample lists 150,000 or so clones; around four fifths were seen once. Sequencing used PBMCs or T cells enriched from blood (not recorded which). The chain is built from TRBV2 and TRBJ2-7, with D possibly matching TRBD2 (6 bases). This sequence was found in a woman aged 50 to 60 who had recovered from COVID-19. DNA of the CDR3: TGTGCCAGCAAGGGACTCTCCAACGAGCAGTACTTC. Protein: CASKGLSNEQYF.